This is a list of T cell receptor beta chains from one sample in a study of T cells in Graves' hyperthyroidism and ophthalmopathy. MiXCR, run by TCRdb on the multiplex PCR reads, gives a single entry per CDR3 protein. The sample contains about 530,000 distinct CDR3 sequences, roughly 17% of which appear only once. What was sequenced was blood. These receptors originate from a young woman with Graves' ophthalmopathy. CDR3s include the opening cysteine and the closing phenylalanine or tryptophan. D genes are given only for firm matches. Rows may omit the clone size; those that give it use once, few, many or a size class.

DNA | CDR3 | V | size | J | D
TGTGCCATCACAGAATTCCCTGGAAACACCATATATTTT | CAITEFPGNTIYF | TRBV10-3 | . | TRBJ1-3 | .
TGTGCCAGCAGCCCCCCCCGGACAGGGAGGAGCACTGAAGCTTTCTTT | CASSPPRTGRSTEAFF | TRBV11-2 | many | TRBJ1-1 | TRBD1
TGTGCCAGCAGAAAGGGACAGGGATCAGCTTTCTTT | CASRKGQGSAFF | TRBV6-1 | few | TRBJ1-1 | TRBD1
TGTGCCAGCAGCCTAGCGGGAGATGGCACAGATACGCAGTATTTT | CASSLAGDGTDTQYF | TRBV6-4 | . | TRBJ2-3 | TRBD2
TGTGCCAGCAGTTACGACCTTCCGGGAGTCTCCGAGCAGTACTTC | CASSYDLPGVSEQYF | TRBV6-6 | . | TRBJ2-7 | .
TGTGCCAGCAGTGGGGGCAGTAACTATGGCTACACCTTC | CASSGGSNYGYTF | TRBV28 | many | TRBJ1-2 | .
TGTGCCAGCAGCCAAGGTAGAGCGGGCGAGCAGTACTTC | CASSQGRAGEQYF | TRBV3-1 | many | TRBJ2-7 | .
TGTGCCAGCAGCCAAGGTAGGGGCTGGGGGCCTCAAGAGACCCAGTACTTC | CASSQGRGWGPQETQYF | TRBV3-1 | . | TRBJ2-5 | .
TGTGCCAGCAGAATCCACAGGGGAAACAATCGGCCCCAGCATTTT | CASRIHRGNNRPQHF | TRBV28 | . | TRBJ1-5 | TRBD1
TGTGCCAGCAGCTTAGGACAGGATGTCTCTGGAAACACCATATATTTT | CASSLGQDVSGNTIYF | TRBV7-9 | few | TRBJ1-3 | .
TGTGCCAGCAGTTTAAGGGCGGCTAGCGGGAACACCGGGGAGCTGTTTTTT | CASSLRAASGNTGELFF | TRBV28 | few | TRBJ2-2 | TRBD2
TGTGCCAGCACCCTTGCCCCTGGGGGAAAAGGAAACACCATATATTTT | CASTLAPGGKGNTIYF | TRBV28 | few | TRBJ1-3 | .
TGTGCCAGCAGTGTGGGACTAACCCAATACGAGCAGTACTTC | CASSVGLTQYEQYF | TRBV2 | many | TRBJ2-7 | TRBD2
TGTGCCAGCAGCTCTAGCCTAGGGTATGACAGGTCTAACTTTGGCTACACCTTC | CASSSSLGYDRSNFGYTF | TRBV7-9 | . | TRBJ1-2 | .
TGTGCCAGCAGTATTACTCGGGACTACGAGCAGTACTTC | CASSITRDYEQYF | TRBV12-3/TRBV12-4 | . | TRBJ2-7 | .
TGTGCCTGGAGTGTCCGACAGGGAGCTGGTGAAAAACTGTTTTTT | CAWSVRQGAGEKLFF | TRBV30 | many | TRBJ1-4 | TRBD1
TGTGCCTGGAGTGCCCGGCGAGACAGTCGTACCCCCTACGAGCAGTACTTC | CAWSARRDSRTPYEQYF | TRBV30 | many | TRBJ2-7 | .
TGCAGTGCTAGAGATTTGGGCGGGAGATACGCTGAGACCCAGTACTTC | CSARDLGGRYAETQYF | TRBV20-1 | . | TRBJ2-5 | TRBD2
TGTGCCAGCAGCTTAACCCCTAGCCTTAGCACCGGGGAGCTGTTTTTT | CASSLTPSLSTGELFF | TRBV7-8 | few | TRBJ2-2 | .
TGTGCCAGCAGTTTATTACAGGTGAACACTGAAGCTTTCTTT | CASSLLQVNTEAFF | TRBV27 | few | TRBJ1-1 | .
TGTGCCAGCTCGTCGACAGGGGCTGGGGCCAACGTCCTGACTTTC | CASSSTGAGANVLTF | TRBV18 | many | TRBJ2-6 | TRBD1
TGTGCCAGCAGCTTAGGACAGGCGGCGAACACCGGGGAGCTGTTTTTT | CASSLGQAANTGELFF | TRBV7-2 | few | TRBJ2-2 | .